This T cell receptor (beta chain) is drawn from a study of glioma-infiltrating T cells. The iRepertoire nested amplicon-rescue multiplex PCR amplified TCR alpha and beta CDR3s from RNA. TCRdb used MiXCR to reprocess the multiplex PCR reads, holding one entry per CDR3 protein. The table has about 180,000 distinct CDR3 sequences, under 55% seen once. Sequencing input: glioma tissue, nonneoplastic brain tissue, or PBMCs (not recorded which). The receptor was isolated from a human donor with low-grade glioma or glioblastoma, undergoing nonglioma brain surgery, or in good health (not recorded which).

CDR3 sequence reads: CASSLNGWGQETQYF. Written as DNA, the CDR3 is TGTGCCAGCAGCCTGAACGGGTGGGGCCAAGAGACCCAGTACTTC. The rearrangement uses TRBV7-2 and TRBJ2-7; no definite D call. TRBJ2-5 explains the end of the DNA better; the J call may be wrong. The CDR3 covers 15 residues. The germline V gene has CDR1 SGHTA and CDR2 FQGNSA.